A single sample gave rise to the 28 T cell receptor beta chains below, sequenced in a study of Graves' ophthalmopathy and Graves' hyperthyroidism. RNA transcripts yielded amplified TCR beta CDR3 regions. The library came from an HTBI-primed first-round RT-PCR and a second-round multiplex PCR. TCRdb re-called the multiplex PCR reads through MiXCR, storing one row per CDR3 protein. Of roughly 400,000 distinct CDR3 sequences listed, 15% to 20% are singletons. The sequencing input was peripheral blood. The receptors stem from a woman younger than 35 with Graves' ophthalmopathy.

The CDR3 DNA sequence: TGTGCCAGCAGCCCCCGGGCCTACGAGCAGTACTTC. Translation: CASSPRAYEQYF. The V gene is TRBV7-2, the J gene TRBJ2-7; no definite D call. Germline V gives CDR1 SGHTA, CDR2 FQGNSA. This CDR3 spans 12 amino acids. Trimming took 5 bases from V and 2 from J, leaving 7 bases between them.

This clonotype appeared many times. The chain has TRBV5-5 and TRBJ1-1; TRBD1 might be the D (6 bases). Trimming pared 2 bases from V and 0 bases from J, leaving 11 bases between. The germline CDR1 and CDR2 sequences are SGHKS and YYEKEE (reference sequence). This CDR3 comprises 15 residues. The chain's CDR3 is CASSLGGHLNTEAFF. CDR3 nucleotide sequence: TGTGCCAGCAGCTTAGGGGGACATCTGAACACTGAAGCTTTCTTT. Combining the CDR3 with reference TRBV5-5 and TRBJ1-1 gives the whole variable domain DAGVTQSPTHLIKTRGQQVTLRCSPISGHKSVSWYQQVLGQGPQFIFQYYEKEERGRGNFPDRFSARQFPNYSSELNVNALLLGDSALYLCASSLGGHLNTEAFFGQGTRLTVV.

Ten or more counts support this clonotype. This sequence joins TRBV29-1 and TRBJ2-7; the D gene could be TRBD1 or TRBD2 (6 bases each). The ends were cut back, 4 bases at V and 0 bases at J, with 13 bases in the middle. The CDR3 has 14 amino acids. Germline CDR1 reads SQVTM; CDR2 reads ANQGSEA. The CDR3 sequence: CSVGVRGPSYEQYF. The CDR3 DNA reads TGCAGCGTTGGGGTTCGGGGGCCCTCCTACGAGCAGTACTTC.

The chain carries TRBV20-1 and TRBJ1-6; D unclear. The length of the CDR3 is 13 residues. The germline V gene encodes CDR1 DFQATT and CDR2 SNEGSKA (reference sequence). V was pared by 5 bases and J by 3 bases, with 8 bases between. Written as DNA, the CDR3 is TGCAGTGCTTCCTTCGGCTATAATTCACCCCTCCACTTT. It codes for CSASFGYNSPLHF.

This clonotype was counted at least ten times. CDR3: CASSIPASEETQYF. In nucleotides, the CDR3 is TGTGCCAGTAGTATACCCGCGTCAGAAGAGACCCAGTACTTC. This sequence joins TRBV19 and TRBJ2-5; no firm D call. Germline-derived CDR1 and CDR2 are LNHDA and SQIVND (reference sequence). V lost 2 bases to trimming and J lost 3 bases, with 10 bases between them. This CDR3 has 14 residues.

The J gene is TRBJ2-7, the V gene TRBV27; possibly TRBD2 for D (5 bases). Between the trimmed V and J ends, which lost 1 base and 0 bases, there was a span of 16 bases. The CDR3 consists of 17 residues. CDR1 is MNHEY and CDR2 is SMNVEV in the germline V gene (reference sequence). The CDR3 region is CASSLLSGGGSSYEQYF. The CDR3 DNA is TGTGCCAGCAGTTTATTGTCTGGCGGTGGGAGCTCCTACGAGCAGTACTTC.

This clonotype was counted many times. This sequence joins TRBV11-2 and TRBJ2-7; 9 nucleotides line up with TRBD2. J was trimmed by 7 bases and V by 5 bases; bases with no gene match: 12. CDR3 length: 15 amino acids. CDR1 SGHAT and CDR2 FQNNGV come from the germline V gene. The CDR3 reads CASSRIAGAPLEQYF. The CDR3 nucleotides are TGTGCCAGCAGCCGAATAGCGGGAGCGCCCTTAGAGCAGTACTTC.

As for this clonotype: This clone may be a read error of a much larger clone one base away. V and J are TRBV20-1 and TRBJ2-5, with 13 bases matching TRBD2. The CDR3 covers 15 residues. Germline assignment: CDR1 DFQATT and CDR2 SNEGSKA (reference sequence). J was trimmed by 10 bases and V by 3 bases; bases with no gene match: 11. DNA for the CDR3: TGCAGTGCTAGGGCACTAGCGGGAGGGCTGGCGAACCAGTACTTC. It specifies CSARALAGGLANQYF.

Ten or more counts support this clonotype. CDR3 amino acids: CASSGARGGVEDQYF. For the CDR3, the DNA is TGTGCCAGCAGCGGCGCTAGGGGGGGCGTCGAAGACCAGTACTTC. This chain joins TRBV28 and TRBJ2-5; tentatively, D is TRBD2 (7 bases). Germline V gene sequence: CDR1 MDHEN, CDR2 SYDVKM. Trimming shortened V by 6 bases and J by 10 bases, and 24 bases separated the two germline ends. The CDR3 runs to 15 residues.

This clonotype was seen ten or more times. The chain links TRBV28 to TRBJ2-7; TRBD1 matches 10 bases. The CDR3 spans 15 residues. CDR1 and CDR2 from the germline V gene are MDHEN and SYDVKM. The V and J ends lost 6 bases and 4 bases, in that order; junction bases with no gene match: 9. The CDR3: CASRSSGTGEYEQYF. DNA of the CDR3: TGTGCCAGCAGATCCTCCGGGACAGGGGAGTACGAGCAGTACTTC.

The chain recombines TRBV11-2 with TRBJ1-5, with D unresolved. Trimming pared 6 bases from V and 4 bases from J, leaving 16 bases between. This CDR3 is 15 amino acids long. Germline loops: CDR1 SGHAT, CDR2 FQNNGV. CDR3 DNA: TGTGCCAGCAGTTTCAATTCAAGTCCTAATCAGCCCCAGCATTTT. Amino acid sequence: CASSFNSSPNQPQHF. Full variable domain (remainder filled in from reference TRBV11-2 and TRBJ1-5): EAGVAQSPRYKIIEKRQSVAFWCNPISGHATLYWYQQILGQGPKLLIQFQNNGVVDDSQLPKDRFSAERLKGVDSTLKIQPAKLEDSAVYLCASSFNSSPNQPQHFGDGTRLSIL.

This clonotype has a count of ten or more. This chain connects TRBV6-7 to TRBJ1-1, with D possibly TRBD1 on 5 matching bases. TRBV6-7 is designated an ORF whose function remains uncertain. The V gene lost 4 bases and the J gene lost 1 base, with 10 bases spanning the gap. The CDR3 spans 14 residues. CDR3 loop: CASSCTGGNTEAFF. CDR3 in DNA: TGTGCCAGCAGTTGTACTGGGGGGAACACTGAAGCTTTCTTT.

This clonotype occurred many times. Germline and junction disagree at one end, which may indicate a read error. J is TRBJ2-7 and V is TRBV6-1, with D perhaps TRBD2 (5 bases). CDR1 and CDR2 (germline): MNHNS, SASEGT. The length of the CDR3 is 13 residues. The chain's CDR3 is CASSEAGKYEQYF. The CDR3 region has the DNA TGTGCCAGCAGCGAAGCCGGGAAGTACGAGCAGTACTTC.

This clonotype was recorded at least ten times. J is TRBJ1-1 and V is TRBV30; weak D call: TRBD1 (6 bases). Trimming left V 3 bases short and J 0 bases short, with 11 bases between. CDR1 and CDR2 from the germline V gene are GTSNPN and SVGIG (reference sequence). The CDR3 covers 14 residues. The CDR3 nucleotides read TGTGCCTGGAGGACCCAGGGGATGAACACTGAAGCTTTCTTT. Protein: CAWRTQGMNTEAFF.

This clonotype was observed many times. This rearrangement joins TRBV20-1 to TRBJ1-2; D may be TRBD1 (6 bases). Trimming took 5 bases from V and 1 from J, leaving 17 bases between them. Germline V gene lookup returns CDR1 DFQATT and CDR2 SNEGSKA (reference sequence). This CDR3 region has 15 residues. CDR3 DNA: TGCAGTGCTTCAAAGCCAGGGGCGCTTAACTATGGCTACACCTTC. Its translation is CSASKPGALNYGYTF.

This clonotype was observed many times. The DNA of the CDR3 is TGTGCCAGTCTCCGAGGGGGACAGTCGAACACCGGGGAGCTGTTTTTT. Translating it yields CASLRGGQSNTGELFF. The V gene is TRBV19, the J gene TRBJ2-2; 7 bases map to TRBD1. Looked up from germline, CDR1 is LNHDA and CDR2 is SQIVND (reference sequence). The CDR3 has 16 amino acids. Trimming cost V 8 bases and J 0 bases; bases outside gene matches: 9.

In this sample, this clonotype turned up many times. The V gene is TRBV6-2 or TRBV6-3, the J gene TRBJ2-5, with D hard to call. Germline-derived CDR1 and CDR2 are MNHEY and SVGEGT. V shed 6 bases and J shed 2 bases, with 13 bases lying between them. CDR3 length: 14 amino acids. The CDR3 region has the DNA TGTGCCAGCAGCCAATGGGGAATACAAGAGACCCAGTACTTC. It encodes CASSQWGIQETQYF.

J is TRBJ1-1 and V is TRBV4-2; D is possibly TRBD1 (5 bases). The V and J ends lost 4 bases and 2 bases respectively, with 14 bases between them. The CDR3 has 15 amino acids. From germline, CDR1 is LGHNA and CDR2 YNFKEQ. The CDR3 here is CASSPGGEVNTEAFF. As DNA, the CDR3 is TGTGCCAGCAGCCCGGGGGGGGAAGTCAACACTGAAGCTTTCTTT.

This clonotype was counted at least ten times. This rearrangement joins TRBV30 to TRBJ2-5, with D hard to call. Trimming removed 0 bases at V and 7 bases at J, with 12 bases between. The germline gives CDR1 GTSNPN, CDR2 SVGIG (reference sequence). The CDR3 contains 13 residues. The CDR3 protein is CAWSVPGTRTQYF. CDR3 nucleotide sequence: TGTGCCTGGAGTGTACCCGGAACTCGGACCCAGTACTTC.

At least ten counts were recorded for this clonotype. The V gene is TRBV11-2, the J gene TRBJ2-5; the D gene could be TRBD1 or TRBD2 (5 bases each). CDR1 SGHAT and CDR2 FQNNGV come from the germline V gene. CDR3 length equals 13 residues. The V gene lost 6 bases and the J gene lost 0 bases, with 8 bases spanning the gap. DNA for the CDR3: TGTGCCAGCAGGGGGACGGACCAAGAGACCCAGTACTTC. This codes for CASRGTDQETQYF.

This clonotype was seen at least ten times. This sequence joins TRBV6-2 or TRBV6-3 and TRBJ2-2; D remains ambiguous. This CDR3 is built from 13 residues. CDR1 is MNHEY and CDR2 is SVGEGT in the germline V gene. Trimming cost V 5 bases and J 2 bases, with 6 bases left between them. The CDR3 loop is CASSVINTGELFF. Here the CDR3 DNA reads TGTGCCAGCAGTGTTATAAACACCGGGGAGCTGTTTTTT.

This clonotype has a count of ten or more. The rearrangement links TRBV19 to TRBJ2-2, with TRBD2 as a possible D gene (5 bases). This CDR3 contains 16 residues. Germline V gene data show CDR1 as LNHDA and CDR2 as SQIVND (reference sequence). Trimming removed 6 bases at V and 5 bases at J, with 19 bases between. CDR3 bases: TGTGCCAGTAGGCGAGGGATCCCCTCGAGTACCGGGGAGCTGTTTTTT. Residues: CASRRGIPSSTGELFF.

This clonotype has at least ten counts. This chain links TRBV6-1 with TRBJ1-1; D is uncertain. The length of the CDR3 is 11 residues. The germline V gene has CDR1 MNHNS and CDR2 SASEGT. V shed 7 bases and J shed 9 bases, with 12 bases lying between them. CDR3 protein: CASKLQAKAFF. The CDR3 bases are TGTGCCAGCAAACTACAAGCAAAAGCTTTCTTT.

Ten or more counts support this clonotype. The V and J genes are TRBV30 and TRBJ2-1; 7 positions agree with TRBD1. Trimming removed 4 bases from V and 7 bases from J; junction bases left unmatched: 7. Germline V gives CDR1 GTSNPN, CDR2 SVGIG (reference sequence). This CDR3 has 13 amino acids. CDR3 DNA sequence: TGTGCCTGGATGGCAGGGGGAATGAATGAGCAGTTCTTC. Translated, it gives CAWMAGGMNEQFF.

This clonotype was counted ten times or more. V and J are TRBV29-1 and TRBJ2-7; possibly TRBD2 for D (5 bases). The V gene lost 6 bases and the J gene lost 3 bases, with 18 bases spanning the gap. This CDR3 has 14 residues. Per germline, CDR1 SQVTM and CDR2 ANQGSEA. This chain's CDR3 is CSVRSGLRSYEQYF. CDR3 coding DNA: TGCAGCGTCCGTTCAGGACTGAGAAGCTACGAGCAGTACTTC.

The sample holds many counts of this clonotype. The chain employs TRBV28 and TRBJ1-3, with D possibly being TRBD1 (6 bases). The CDR3 covers 15 residues. V lost 2 bases and J lost 0, with 8 bases in between. In germline, CDR1 is MDHEN, CDR2 SYDVKM. CDR3 protein: CASSLPDSSGNTIYF. The CDR3 DNA reads TGTGCCAGCAGTTTACCGGACAGCTCTGGAAACACCATATATTTT.

This clonotype showed up many times. The rearrangement uses TRBV7-6 and TRBJ2-7; no firm D call. This CDR3 has 13 residues. Trimming took off 5 bases at V and 1 base at J, with 9 bases between the two ends. Per the germline V gene, CDR1 is SGHVS and CDR2 is FNYEAQ. The CDR3 nucleotides are TGTGCCAGCAGCGGGGTCGTATCCTACGAGCAGTACTTC. Its translation: CASSGVVSYEQYF.

In this sample, this clonotype turned up many times. The rearrangement uses TRBV5-1 and TRBJ2-7; D ambiguous. Germline values: CDR1 SGHRS, CDR2 YFSETQ. The length of the CDR3 is 14 residues. V shed 3 bases and J shed 4 bases, with 14 bases lying between them. As DNA, the CDR3 is TGCGCCAGCAGCTCCTCTCCGGACGGATACGAGCAGTACTTC. Translated: CASSSSPDGYEQYF. Full variable domain (remainder filled in from reference TRBV5-1 and TRBJ2-7): KAGVTQTPRYLIKTRGQQVTLSCSPISGHRSVSWYQQTPGQGLQFLFEYFSETQRNKGNFPGRFSGRQFSNSRSEMNVSTLELGDSALYLCASSSSPDGYEQYFGPGTRLTVT.